The clone carrying this T cell receptor beta chain appeared once. Its antigen is currently unknown. The source of the sample is a study of blood T cells in healthy people across ages. Findings and caveats of the study: There was a strong correlation between TCR beta diversity and naive T cell percentage. TCR beta diversity, measured per million T cells, fell in a roughly linear way with age.

Together with a sample-barcoded 5' primer, a J-beta primer mix was included in a second PCR lasting about 6 to 12 cycles. Every sample gave at least 2.5 million paired-end reads containing CDR3. MiXCR was run by TCRdb on the 5' RACE reads, yielding one entry per CDR3 protein. The table records about 1.1 million distinct CDR3 sequences, around two fifths of them present only once. Per germline, CDR1 LGHDT and CDR2 YNNKEL (reference sequence). Trimming stripped 2 bases from V and 6 bases from J, with 13 bases between. This CDR3 is 14 amino acids long. The chain joins TRBV3-1 to TRBJ1-2; tentatively, D is TRBD1 (6 bases). The TCR sequence derives from a man younger than 35 in good health. Sequenced sample: blood. This CDR3 reads CASSQRTVVNGYTF. CDR3 nucleotides: TGTGCCAGCAGCCAAAGGACAGTAGTCAATGGCTACACCTTC.